These 30 T cell receptor beta chains came from one sample sequenced in a study of cytomegalovirus exposure and HLA in healthy donors. Amplification used 60 Vbeta primers and 13 Jbeta primers. Sequenced by immunoSEQ multiplex PCR; TCRdb stores in-frame clones only, minus some. This table has more than 100,000 clones, 65% to 85% appearing once. Sequenced input: PBMCs. These receptors were obtained from a man aged 45-65 years in good health and CMV-seronegative.

This sequence joins TRBV6-5 and TRBJ1-5, with D perhaps matching TRBD1 (6 bases). This CDR3 has 14 amino acids. CDR1 MNHEY and CDR2 SVGAGI come from the germline V gene. V was clipped by 5 bases and J by 0 bases, with 8 bases between them. CDR3 loop: CASSADSSNQPQHF. DNA of the CDR3: TGTGCCAGCAGTGCGGACAGTAGCAATCAGCCCCAGCATTTT.

The V and J genes are TRBV7-3 and TRBJ2-3; 12 bases map to TRBD2. CDR1 and CDR2 (germline): SGHTA, FQGTGA. V shed 6 bases, J shed 3 bases, and the junction held 4 bases outside the gene matches. The CDR3 runs to 15 residues. The CDR3 coding sequence is TGTGCCAGCAGTCGACTAGCGGGAGTAACAGATACGCAGTATTTT. This translates into CASSRLAGVTDTQYF. Together with reference TRBV7-3 and TRBJ2-3, the CDR3 gives the full variable domain: GAGVSQTPSNKVTEKGKYVELRCDPISGHTALYWYRQSLGQGPEFLIYFQGTGAADDSGLPNDRFFAVRPEGSVSTLKIQRTERGDSAVYLCASSRLAGVTDTQYFGPGTRLTVL.

The rearrangement uses TRBV6-1 and TRBJ1-2; possible D gene TRBD1, 6 bases. Trimming took 7 bases from V and 3 from J, leaving 18 bases between them. This CDR3 spans 15 amino acids. Per the germline V gene, CDR1 is MNHNS and CDR2 is SASEGT. The CDR3 nucleotides are TGTGCCAGCAATCTTCGACAGGCGGGCGACTATGGCTACACCTTC. This sequence encodes CASNLRQAGDYGYTF.

The V and J genes are TRBV28 and TRBJ2-4; D unresolved. The CDR3 is 11 residues long. V was trimmed by 5 bases and J by 5 bases, leaving 4 bases between them. The germline gives CDR1 MDHEN, CDR2 SYDVKM. Here the CDR3 DNA reads TGTGCCAGCAGTACTGAAAACATTCAGTACTTC. Amino acid sequence: CASSTENIQYF.

V usage is TRBV4-2 and J usage is TRBJ2-2; 9 bases are shared with TRBD1. CDR3 size: 16 residues. CDR1 and CDR2 from the germline V gene are LGHNA and YNFKEQ. Trimming at V came to 0 bases and at J to 4 bases, leaving 3 bases not matched to a gene. The CDR3 DNA sequence: TGTGCCAGCAGCCAAGATCGGGACAGGGCCACCGGGGAGCTGTTTTTT. This translates into CASSQDRDRATGELFF.

The rearrangement uses TRBV6-1 and TRBJ2-7; D unresolved. Trimming shortened V by 6 bases and J by 7 bases, and 19 bases separated the two germline ends. This CDR3 is built from 14 residues. Germline-derived CDR1 and CDR2 are MNHNS and SASEGT. This CDR3 is CASSPLGSRGEQYF. The DNA for the CDR3 is TGTGCCAGCAGCCCCCTCGGGTCCAGAGGAGAGCAGTACTTC.

J is TRBJ1-1 and V is TRBV5-6; tentative D call: TRBD1 (6 bases). With 6 bases removed from V and 3 bases from J, the gap between germline ends came to 18 bases. The length of the CDR3 is 15 residues. Germline V gene lookup returns CDR1 SGHDT and CDR2 YYEEEE. CDR3 bases: TGTGCCAGCACCTCCCCCGGGACATCCTACACTGAAGCTTTCTTT. As protein: CASTSPGTSYTEAFF.

The gene calls are TRBV15 and TRBJ1-1; 7 positions match TRBD1. Per the germline V gene, CDR1 is LNHNV and CDR2 is YYDKDF (reference sequence). This CDR3 region has 15 residues. Trimming took 3 bases from V and 1 from J; bases not matched to a gene: 5. The CDR3 loop is CATSRDTGENTEAFF. CDR3 in DNA: TGTGCCACCAGCAGGGATACAGGGGAGAACACTGAAGCTTTCTTT.

This sequence joins TRBV27 and TRBJ2-5; 7 positions match TRBD2. The CDR3 length is 12 residues. V lost 6 bases to trimming and J lost 4 bases; unmatched junction nucleotides: 2. Germline-derived CDR1 and CDR2 are MNHEY and SMNVEV (reference sequence). The CDR3 here is CASRGGRETQYF. CDR3 sequence (DNA): TGTGCCAGCAGAGGCGGGAGAGAGACCCAGTACTTC.

The rearrangement joins TRBV9 to TRBJ1-2, with 7 bases identical to TRBD1. Germline V CDR1 and CDR2: SGDLS, YYNGEE. This CDR3 has 13 amino acids. The V and J ends lost 4 bases and 6 bases, in that order; junction bases with no gene match: 6. The chain's CDR3 is CASSHRGGDGYTF. DNA of the CDR3: TGTGCCAGCAGCCACAGGGGAGGCGATGGCTACACCTTC. Supplemented by reference TRBV9 and TRBJ1-2, the full variable domain reads DSGVTQTPKHLITATGQRVTLRCSPRSGDLSVYWYQQSLDQGLQFLIQYYNGEERAKGNILERFSAQQFPDLHSELNLSSLELGDSALYFCASSHRGGDGYTFGSGTRLTVV.

The table lists this clone with a few counts. The rearrangement joins TRBV15 to TRBJ2-7, with TRBD1 matching 7 bases. The ends lost 0 bases at V and 2 bases at J; junction bases unmatched: 7. The germline gives CDR1 LNHNV, CDR2 YYDKDF (reference sequence). The CDR3 is made up of 16 amino acids. Here the CDR3 DNA reads TGTGCCACCAGCAGAGATCCCAGGGGGTCTGCCTACGAGCAGTACTTC. It translates to CATSRDPRGSAYEQYF.

The V and J genes are TRBV28 and TRBJ2-6; D is unclear. The V end was cut by 5 bases, the J end by 1 base, with 3 bases between. The CDR3 has 13 residues. Germline lookup yields CDR1 MDHEN and CDR2 SYDVKM. The CDR3 sequence is CASSHSGANVLTF. CDR3 in DNA: TGTGCCAGCAGTCATTCTGGGGCCAACGTCCTGACTTTC.

Written as DNA, the CDR3 is TGTGCCAGTAGTGTAAGGGACAGTACCCTCGGGGAAGCTTTCTTT. Its protein product is CASSVRDSTLGEAFF. The chain carries TRBV19 and TRBJ1-1; 7 positions agree with TRBD1. The CDR3 sequence is 15 residues long. CDR1 is LNHDA and CDR2 is SQIVND in the germline V gene (reference sequence). V lost 5 bases and J lost 8; bases outside the gene matches: 14. Complete variable domain (other parts from reference TRBV19 and TRBJ1-1): DGGITQSPKYLFRKEGQNVTLSCEQNLNHDAMYWYRQDPGQGLRLIYYSQIVNDFQKGDIAEGYSVSREKKESFPLTVTSAQKNPTAFYLCASSVRDSTLGEAFFGQGTRLTVV.

V gene TRBV7-3 combines with J gene TRBJ2-6; no reliable D call. Germline V gives CDR1 SGHTA, CDR2 FQGTGA. V dropped 2 bases and J dropped 2 bases, with 7 bases sitting between them. This CDR3 comprises 15 residues. CDR3 sequence reads: CASSLGRPGANVLTF. For the CDR3, the DNA is TGTGCCAGCAGCTTAGGCCGTCCTGGGGCCAACGTCCTGACTTTC. The entire variable domain, with the rest obtained from reference TRBV7-3 and TRBJ2-6, is as follows: GAGVSQTPSNKVTEKGKYVELRCDPISGHTALYWYRQSLGQGPEFLIYFQGTGAADDSGLPNDRFFAVRPEGSVSTLKIQRTERGDSAVYLCASSLGRPGANVLTFGAGSRLTVL.

On this clone: One end of the junction does not line up with germline, which may come from a read error. The V gene is TRBV19, the J gene TRBJ2-7, with D possibly TRBD2 on 5 matching bases. The CDR3 loop spans 14 amino acids. CDR1 LNHDA and CDR2 SQIVND come from the germline V gene (reference sequence). CDR3 coding DNA: TGTGCCAGTAGTATAGGAGCGGACCACTACGGGCAGTACTTC. Its translation is CASSIGADHYGQYF.

This chain joins TRBV9 and TRBJ1-2; 8 nucleotides match TRBD1. The germline V gene encodes CDR1 SGDLS and CDR2 YYNGEE. J lost 5 bases, V lost 5 bases, and 2 bases had no gene match. The CDR3 has 12 residues. The CDR3 DNA follows: TGTGCCAGCAGGGACAGGGTATATGGCTACACCTTC. Translating it yields CASRDRVYGYTF.

The V gene is TRBV7-2, the J gene TRBJ2-1, with D possibly TRBD1 on 6 matching bases. Per germline, CDR1 SGHTA and CDR2 FQGNSA. The CDR3 length is 14 residues. Trimming shortened V by 3 bases and J by 9 bases, and 15 bases separated the two germline ends. CDR3 nucleotide sequence: TGTGCCAGCAGCTTTACAGGGAGAAAAGGTGAGCAGTTCTTC. Its protein product is CASSFTGRKGEQFF.

The chain is built from TRBV9 and TRBJ2-2; D gene unclear. The CDR3 runs to 14 residues. Trimming pared 0 bases from V and 7 bases from J, leaving 10 bases between. Per germline, CDR1 SGDLS and CDR2 YYNGEE. CDR3 residues: CASSVGADVGELFF. The CDR3 DNA is TGTGCCAGCAGCGTAGGGGCAGATGTCGGGGAGCTGTTTTTT.

The count of this clone is one. The rearrangement uses TRBV27 and TRBJ2-7, with D maybe TRBD1 (6 bases). CDR1 is MNHEY and CDR2 is SMNVEV in the germline V gene (reference sequence). Trimming shortened V by 0 bases and J by 3 bases, and 15 bases separated the two germline ends. The CDR3 is 16 amino acids. This CDR3 is CASSLSMGALNYEQYF. For the CDR3, the DNA is TGTGCCAGCAGTTTATCTATGGGGGCCCTTAACTACGAGCAGTACTTC.

The chain recombines TRBV5-8 with TRBJ2-7; possibly TRBD2 for D (5 bases). The germline V gene has CDR1 SGHTS and CDR2 YDEGEE. The CDR3 runs to 14 residues. Trimming pared 2 bases from V and 2 bases from J, leaving 11 bases between. In DNA, the CDR3 is TGTGCCAGCAGCTTCGGGGTCCCTACCTACGAGCAGTACTTC. Amino acid sequence: CASSFGVPTYEQYF. Full variable domain (missing parts from reference TRBV5-8 and TRBJ2-7): EAGVTQSPTHLIKTRGQQATLRCSPISGHTSVYWYQQALGLGLQFLLWYDEGEERNRGNFPPRFSGRQFPNYSSELNVNALELEDSALYLCASSFGVPTYEQYFGPGTRLTVT.

The V and J genes are TRBV5-5 and TRBJ1-2; possibly TRBD1 for D (6 bases). V was cut by 1 base and J by 8 bases, with 21 bases left in between. There are 16 residues in the CDR3. From germline, CDR1 is SGHKS and CDR2 YYEKEE (reference sequence). The DNA of the CDR3 is TGTGCCAGCAGCTTGCTAGGGGTCGGCAGGGGATTAGGCTACACCTTC. Translating gives CASSLLGVGRGLGYTF.

The rearrangement uses TRBV4-1 and TRBJ2-2, with 12 bases lining up with TRBD1. With V trimmed by 1 base and J by 8 bases, 8 bases remained unmatched. The CDR3 spans 17 residues. Germline lookup yields CDR1 MGHRA and CDR2 YSYEKL. CDR3 bases: TGCGCCAGCAGCCAAGGGTTTGGGACAGGGGGCGCGGGGGAGCTGTTTTTT. Translated, it gives CASSQGFGTGGAGELFF.

The chain carries TRBV7-9 and TRBJ1-6, with TRBD1 as a possible D gene (5 bases). The germline CDR1 and CDR2 sequences are SEHNR and FQNEAQ (reference sequence). The CDR3 runs 16 residues. Trimming took off 0 bases at V and 7 bases at J, with 13 bases between the two ends. The CDR3 is CASSLAQAGINSPLHF. CDR3 DNA: TGTGCCAGCAGCTTAGCACAGGCAGGGATAAATTCACCCCTCCACTTT.

The J gene is TRBJ1-3, the V gene TRBV4-2; D ambiguous. Trimming took off 1 base at V and 0 bases at J, with 10 bases between the two ends. The CDR3 covers 16 residues. Germline V gene lookup returns CDR1 LGHNA and CDR2 YNFKEQ. The CDR3 region has the DNA TGTGCCAGCAGCCAAGTAGGCGGAGACTCTGGAAACACCATATATTTT. Its protein is CASSQVGGDSGNTIYF.

This clone was seen a few times. CDR3 DNA sequence: TGTGCCAGCTCAAACGCGGGTAGCAATCAGCCCCAGCATTTT. Its translation is CASSNAGSNQPQHF. This chain joins TRBV25-1 and TRBJ1-5, with D uncertain. CDR3 length: 14 amino acids. Germline V gene data show CDR1 as MGHDK and CDR2 as SYGVNS. V was cut by 8 bases and J by 0 bases, with 11 bases left in between.

The chain uses TRBV4-3 and TRBJ2-3; D gene unclear. The CDR3 spans 14 residues. V lost 1 base, J lost 2 bases, and 7 bases lay in between. From germline, CDR1 is LGHNA and CDR2 YSLEER. Here the CDR3 DNA reads TGCGCCAGCAGCCAAGGCGGAGACACAGATACGCAGTATTTT. Residues: CASSQGGDTDTQYF.

V and J are TRBV28 and TRBJ1-3; D is undetermined. Germline V gene lookup returns CDR1 MDHEN and CDR2 SYDVKM. This CDR3 is built from 12 residues. V lost 10 bases and J lost 6, with 13 bases in between. The CDR3 sequence is CATQAGTNTIYF. CDR3 nucleotide sequence: TGTGCCACCCAGGCAGGTACAAACACCATATATTTT.

This chain uses TRBV4-1 with TRBJ1-1; 7 nucleotides match TRBD1. Germline-derived CDR1 and CDR2 are MGHRA and YSYEKL. CDR3 length equals 15 residues. The V segment lost 1 base and the J segment 7 bases; nucleotides outside the gene matches: 9. CDR3 nucleotide sequence: TGCGCCAGCAGCCAAGGAAGGGGGCGGACGGGTGAAGCTTTCTTT. Translating it yields CASSQGRGRTGEAFF.

The CDR3 spells CASSYGLSPDGELFF. The CDR3 DNA follows: TGTGCCAGCAGTTACGGGCTAAGCCCGGACGGGGAGCTGTTTTTT. J is TRBJ2-2 and V is TRBV6-5; no reliable D call. Germline assignment: CDR1 MNHEY and CDR2 SVGAGI. The CDR3 contains 15 residues. V lost 2 bases and J 7 bases, leaving 14 bases between the germline ends.

The V call is TRBV19, the J call TRBJ2-1; TRBD2 agrees at 12 bases. Trimming cost V 3 bases and J 4 bases; bases outside gene matches: 10. The CDR3 runs to 18 residues. In germline, CDR1 is LNHDA, CDR2 SQIVND (reference sequence). CDR3: CASSMRLAGAAGYNEQFF. In DNA form, the CDR3 reads TGTGCCAGTAGTATGAGACTAGCGGGAGCGGCGGGGTACAATGAGCAGTTCTTC.